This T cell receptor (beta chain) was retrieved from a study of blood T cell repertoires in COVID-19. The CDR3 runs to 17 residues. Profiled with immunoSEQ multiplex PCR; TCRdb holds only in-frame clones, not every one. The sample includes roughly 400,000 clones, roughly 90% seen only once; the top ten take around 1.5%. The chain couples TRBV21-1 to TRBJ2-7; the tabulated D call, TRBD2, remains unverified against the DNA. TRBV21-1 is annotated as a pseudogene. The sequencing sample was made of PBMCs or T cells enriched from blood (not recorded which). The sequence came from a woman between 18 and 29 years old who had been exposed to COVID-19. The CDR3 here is CASSNVAVHLYSYEQYF. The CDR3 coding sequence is TGTGCCAGCAGCAACGTAGCAGTCCATCTTTACTCCTACGAGCAGTACTTC.